The source of this T cell receptor (beta chain) is a study of T cell responses to AZD1222 COVID-19 vaccine. Regarding the study as a whole: It was only a handful of AZD1222 recipients who were seropositive at baseline.

Regarding this clone: Its antigen is currently unknown.

Sequenced by immunoSEQ multiplex PCR; TCRdb stores in-frame clones only, minus some. Here the sample spans over 140,000 clones, almost 95% being singletons. The CDR3 has 14 amino acids. Germline V gene sequence: CDR1 KGHSH, CDR2 LQKENI. V was trimmed by 0 bases and J by 1 base, leaving 6 bases between them. This clonotype was sampled from an adult who received the AZD1222 COVID-19 vaccine. The sequences come from peripheral blood, collected 28 days after the second AZD1222 dose. The V and J genes are TRBV18 and TRBJ1-1; unclear D gene. The CDR3 sequence is CASSPPSRNTEAFF. As DNA, the CDR3 is TGTGCCAGCTCACCACCGTCAAGGAACACTGAAGCTTTCTTT.